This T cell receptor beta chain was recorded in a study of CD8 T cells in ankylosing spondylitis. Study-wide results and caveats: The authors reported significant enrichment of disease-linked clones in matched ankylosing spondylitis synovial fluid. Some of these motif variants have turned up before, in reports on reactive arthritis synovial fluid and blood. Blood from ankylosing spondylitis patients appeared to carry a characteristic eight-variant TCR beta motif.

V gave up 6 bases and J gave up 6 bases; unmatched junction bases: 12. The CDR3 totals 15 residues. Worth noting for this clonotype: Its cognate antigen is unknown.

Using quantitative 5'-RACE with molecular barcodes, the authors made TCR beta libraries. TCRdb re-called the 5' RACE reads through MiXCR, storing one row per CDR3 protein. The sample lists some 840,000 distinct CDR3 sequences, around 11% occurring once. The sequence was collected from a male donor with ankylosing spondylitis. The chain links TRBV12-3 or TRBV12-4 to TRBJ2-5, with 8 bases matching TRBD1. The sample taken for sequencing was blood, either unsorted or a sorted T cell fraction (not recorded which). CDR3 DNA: TGTGCCAGCAGCTTAAGAGGACAGGGTGGTCAGACCCAGTACTTC. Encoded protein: CASSLRGQGGQTQYF.